This record concerns one T cell receptor (beta chain) sequence. What it binds is not known. Germline CDR1 ENHRY, CDR2 SYGVKD. The CDR3 covers 16 residues. V was pared by 0 bases and J by 5 bases, with 7 bases of the junction left unmatched. The source of the sample is a study of T cell responses to AZD1222 COVID-19 vaccine. The study's findings and limits: At baseline, seropositivity was found in only a handful of AZD1222 recipients. The sample set comprised mostly white British donors with more females, and clonal diversity was possibly underestimated.

Measured with immunoSEQ multiplex PCR; TCRdb has only the in-frame clones, and not every one. The sample holds about 130,000 clones, about 85% seen once. Sequencing used peripheral blood, obtained 28 days after the second AZD1222 dose. This sequence originates from an adult who received the AZD1222 COVID-19 vaccine. The chain links TRBV10-3 to TRBJ2-5, with TRBD2 identical over 9 bases. DNA of the CDR3: TGTGCCATCAGTGAGTCGCGGCCTAGCGGGGCCGAGACCCAGTACTTC. Residues: CAISESRPSGAETQYF.